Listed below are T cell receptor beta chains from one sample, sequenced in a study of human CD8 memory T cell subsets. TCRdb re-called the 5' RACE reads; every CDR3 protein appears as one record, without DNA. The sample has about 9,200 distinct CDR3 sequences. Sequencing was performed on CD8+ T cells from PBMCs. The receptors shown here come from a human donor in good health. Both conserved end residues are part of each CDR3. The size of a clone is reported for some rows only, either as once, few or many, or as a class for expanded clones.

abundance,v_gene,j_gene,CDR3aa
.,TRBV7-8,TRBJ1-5,CASSLAMGGANQPQHF
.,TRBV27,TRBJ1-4,CASSLVQGAEKLFF
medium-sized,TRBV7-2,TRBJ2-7,CASSEGSFAYEQYF
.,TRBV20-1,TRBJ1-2,CSARDLLAGDYGYTF
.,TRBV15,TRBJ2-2,CATSRDPDRRSTGELFF
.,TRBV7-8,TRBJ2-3,CASSLGTILRGTDTQYF
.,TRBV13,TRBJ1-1,CASSPLGVGTEAFF
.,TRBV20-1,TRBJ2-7,CSAREDQGTYEQYF
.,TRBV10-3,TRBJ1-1,CAISELLTGDNNTEAFF
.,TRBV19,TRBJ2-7,CASSLAGAFYEQYF
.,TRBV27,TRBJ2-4,CASSIQGTSSIQYF
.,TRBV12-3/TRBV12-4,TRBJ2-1,CASEAGGNEQFF
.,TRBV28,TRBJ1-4,CASSSTGTGLANEKLFF
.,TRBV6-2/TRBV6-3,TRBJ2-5,CASSYGETQYF
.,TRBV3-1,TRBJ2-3,CASSQLALADTQYF
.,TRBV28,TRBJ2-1,CASTSSGIIDEQFF
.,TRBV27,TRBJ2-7,CASSSPPGKQYF
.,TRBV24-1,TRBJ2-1,CATSAAGGYNEQFF
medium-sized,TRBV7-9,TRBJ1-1,CASSDAQGVNTEAFF
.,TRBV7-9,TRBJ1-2,CASSPMLEGQGHGYTF
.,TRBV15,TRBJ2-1,CATSIVGGLVSNEQFF
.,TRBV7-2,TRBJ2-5,CASSLAVAGVETQYF
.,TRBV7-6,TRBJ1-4,CASSLSPGRGEKLFF